The sequence of this TCR beta chain was determined in a study of early T cells in non-severe SARS-CoV-2 infection. Study context: Alpha and beta chains were unpaired, from unsorted whole-blood bulk RNA. Notes on the study in general: Missing private and CD4 specificities, VDJdb matching favored anti-spike CD8 responses.

Unique molecular identifier tags were affixed to discrete cDNA molecules. Each CDR3 protein gets one entry after TCRdb re-called the 5' RACE reads with MiXCR. The sample has more than 50,000 distinct CDR3 sequences, 10% to 15% seen once. A note on this clonotype: The antigen is undetermined.

Trimming removed 10 bases from V and 4 bases from J, with 17 bases in between. Looked up from germline, CDR1 is MNHEY and CDR2 is SVGEGT. The CDR3 length is 14 residues. This chain connects TRBV6-2 or TRBV6-3 to TRBJ1-5, with D uncertain. The receptor's source is an adult who was a healthcare worker with PCR-confirmed SARS-CoV-2 infection or an uninfected control (not recorded which). The material sequenced was whole blood, taken at baseline. The CDR3 bases are TGTGCCACCTCAAGGAGGGTGGTTAATCAGCCCCAGCATTTT. Translation: CATSRRVVNQPQHF.